The 8 T cell receptor beta chains presented below share a single source sample, sequenced in a study of tumor-infiltrating lymphocytes in primary liver carcinoma. Each 20-30 mg portion of unsorted bulk tissue served as the source for co-extraction of RNA and DNA. TCR beta cDNA was made from approximately 500 ng total RNA with a constant-region primer. Three-round nested multiplex PCR performed with slightly modified ARM-PCR produced the TCR beta libraries. A C-beta reverse primer and TRBV1-TRBV30 forward primers served in each of the first two PCR rounds, at 10 cycles apiece. TCRdb itself ran the multiplex PCR reads through MiXCR, one entry per CDR3 protein. The top ten hold approximately 19% of the sample, which has tens of thousands of distinct CDR3 sequences, 72% seen once. Sequencing was performed on liver tumor tissue from sampling region 1. Subset here: tumor region T1, superior pole. These receptor sequences come from a man aged 35 to 55 with primary liver carcinoma and hepatitis B virus infection.

Remarks on this clonotype: One end of the junction varies from germline; a read error may be responsible. The chain joins TRBV30 to TRBJ2-1, with 9 bases identical to TRBD2. CDR1 is GTSNPN, CDR2 SVGIG, per germline (reference sequence). This CDR3 contains 14 residues. The DNA of the CDR3 is TGTACCTGGAGACAGGCGGGAGGGTCCGGTGAGCAGTTCTTC. Translation: CTWRQAGGSGEQFF.

As regards this clonotype: Lacking the conserved final phenylalanine or tryptophan, this CDR3 likely reflects a read error. The chain recombines TRBV6-5 with TRBJ1-1; D is unclear. Deletions cut 8 bases from V and 6 bases from J, with 16 bases between. Germline CDR1 MNHEY, CDR2 SVGAGI. This CDR3 is built from 13 residues. The CDR3 region is CASGLGRASEAFS. In DNA form, the CDR3 reads TGTGCCAGCGGTTTAGGGAGGGCCTCTGAAGCTTTCTCT.

As for this clonotype: The CDR3 ends on some other residue instead of the conserved phenylalanine or tryptophan, so this is likely a read error. V is TRBV28 and J is TRBJ2-3; D not resolved. Germline CDR1 MDHEN, CDR2 SYDVKM. The CDR3 is 14 amino acids. Trimming took 3 bases from V and 6 from J, leaving 13 bases between them. Here the CDR3 reads CASSLSPPWDTQYY. The CDR3 nucleotides read TGTGCCAGCAGTTTGTCCCCCCCGTGGGATACGCAGTATTAT.

For this clonotype: The final CDR3 position lacks the conserved phenylalanine or tryptophan, pointing to a likely read error. This chain joins TRBV11-2 and TRBJ2-6; 9 bases align to TRBD1. CDR3 size: 18 residues. Germline loops: CDR1 SGHAT, CDR2 FQNNGV. The CDR3 sequence: CVSSLRQGGPSGANVLTL. The CDR3 DNA reads TGCGTCAGCAGCTTAAGACAGGGGGGCCCCTCTGGGGCCAACGTCCTGACTTTA.

With respect to this clonotype: The CDR3 does not end in the conserved phenylalanine or tryptophan, so this is likely a read error. This chain uses TRBV5-1 with TRBJ2-2, with unresolved D. With 7 bases removed from V and 4 bases from J, the gap between germline ends came to 11 bases. Per the germline V gene, CDR1 is SGHRS and CDR2 is YFSETQ. This CDR3 has 13 amino acids. The CDR3: CASFQESTGELFI. The DNA for the CDR3 is TGCGCCAGCTTTCAGGAGAGCACCGGGGAGCTGTTTATT.

With respect to this clonotype: This likely comes from a read error, as the CDR3 has no conserved phenylalanine or tryptophan at its end. The chain joins TRBV10-3 to TRBJ2-3; D not certain. CDR3 length: 13 amino acids. CDR1 is ENHRY, CDR2 SYGVKD, per germline. CDR3 nucleotides: TGTGCCGTCAGTGAAGACGCCACAGATACGCAGTATTTA. This gives the protein CAVSEDATDTQYL.

The chain couples TRBV11-1 to TRBJ2-6, with D possibly being TRBD2 (6 bases). V lost 4 bases and J 0 bases, leaving 19 bases between the germline ends. Germline-derived CDR1 and CDR2 are SGHAT and FQDESV (reference sequence). The CDR3 is 19 amino acids. This chain's CDR3 is CASSSRGSGVTSGANVLTF. CDR3 nucleotides: TGTGCCAGCAGCTCCCGGGGGAGCGGTGTTACCTCTGGGGCCAACGTCCTGACTTTC.

This clonotype was counted many times. The CDR3, as DNA: TGCGCCAGCAGCTTGGCGGTCCAGGGTCAGGGTGAGCAGTTCTTC. Translation: CASSLAVQGQGEQFF. The chain is built from TRBV5-1 and TRBJ2-1; maybe TRBD1 (5 bases). The germline V and J ends were trimmed by 0 bases and 9 bases, with 16 bases remaining between them. Germline V gene sequence: CDR1 SGHRS, CDR2 YFSETQ. The CDR3 covers 15 residues.